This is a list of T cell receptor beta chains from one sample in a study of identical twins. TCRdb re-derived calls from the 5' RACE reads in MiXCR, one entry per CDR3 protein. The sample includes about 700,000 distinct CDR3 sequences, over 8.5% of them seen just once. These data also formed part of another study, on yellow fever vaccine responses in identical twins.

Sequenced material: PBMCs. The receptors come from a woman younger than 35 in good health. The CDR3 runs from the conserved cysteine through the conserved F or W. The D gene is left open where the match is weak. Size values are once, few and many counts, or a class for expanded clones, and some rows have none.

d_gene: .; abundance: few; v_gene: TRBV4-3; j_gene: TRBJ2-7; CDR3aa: CASSLKATGLRYEQYF; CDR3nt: TGCGCCAGCAGCCTTAAGGCCACAGGCCTTCGCTACGAGCAGTACTTC
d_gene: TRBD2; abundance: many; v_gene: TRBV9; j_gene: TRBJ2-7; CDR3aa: CASSVASSGSTYEQYF; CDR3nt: TGTGCCAGCAGCGTAGCGTCTAGCGGGTCTACCTACGAGCAGTACTTC
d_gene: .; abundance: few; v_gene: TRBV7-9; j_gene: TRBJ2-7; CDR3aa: CASSSTRLGGAEQYF; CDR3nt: TGTGCCAGCAGCTCAACACGCCTCGGAGGGGCCGAGCAGTACTTC
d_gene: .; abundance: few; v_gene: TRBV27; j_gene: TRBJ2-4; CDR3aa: CASSSPGVLAKNIQYF; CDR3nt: TGTGCCAGCAGTTCCCCGGGGGTTCTAGCCAAAAACATTCAGTACTTC
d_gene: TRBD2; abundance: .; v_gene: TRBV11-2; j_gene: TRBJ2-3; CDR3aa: CASSRLAGVIDTQYF; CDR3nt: TGTGCCAGCAGCCGACTAGCGGGAGTAATAGATACGCAGTATTTT
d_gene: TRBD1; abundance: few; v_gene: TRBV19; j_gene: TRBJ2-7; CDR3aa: CASSRFFGPGGVSEQYF; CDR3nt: TGTGCCAGTAGTCGATTTTTTGGGCCAGGGGGCGTCTCGGAGCAGTACTTC
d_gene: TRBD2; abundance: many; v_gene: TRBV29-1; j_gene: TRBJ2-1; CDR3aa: CSVGLADSYNEQFF; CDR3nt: TGCAGCGTTGGCCTAGCGGACTCCTACAATGAGCAGTTCTTC
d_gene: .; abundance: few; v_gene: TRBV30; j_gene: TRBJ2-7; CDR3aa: CACAGAYEQYF; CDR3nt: TGTGCCTGCGCGGGGGCATACGAGCAGTACTTC
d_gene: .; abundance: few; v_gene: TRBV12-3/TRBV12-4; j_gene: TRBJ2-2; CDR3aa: CATQEGGGNTGELFF; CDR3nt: TGTGCCACCCAAGAGGGGGGAGGGAACACCGGGGAGCTGTTTTTT
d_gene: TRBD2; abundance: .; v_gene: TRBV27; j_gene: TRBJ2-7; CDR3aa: CASSLSGSVAAEQYF; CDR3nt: TGTGCCAGCAGTCTCAGCGGGAGTGTAGCCGCCGAGCAGTACTTC
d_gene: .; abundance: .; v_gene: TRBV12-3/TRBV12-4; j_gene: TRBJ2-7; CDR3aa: CASSQRWVPYEQYF; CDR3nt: TGTGCCAGCAGTCAGCGCTGGGTTCCCTACGAGCAGTACTTC
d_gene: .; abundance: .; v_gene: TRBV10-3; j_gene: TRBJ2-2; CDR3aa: CAIKESGGELFF; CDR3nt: TGTGCCATCAAGGAGTCTGGCGGGGAGCTGTTTTTT
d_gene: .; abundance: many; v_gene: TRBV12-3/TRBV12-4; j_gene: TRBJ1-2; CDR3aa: CASSPGFRGYGYTF; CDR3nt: TGTGCCAGCAGTCCAGGGTTTAGGGGATATGGCTACACCTTC
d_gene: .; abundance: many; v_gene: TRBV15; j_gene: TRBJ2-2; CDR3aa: CATSRDWSGELFF; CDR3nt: TGTGCCACCAGCAGAGATTGGTCCGGGGAGCTGTTTTTT
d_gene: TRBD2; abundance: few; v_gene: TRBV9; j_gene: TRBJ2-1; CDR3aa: CASSVEGLAGGLGRNEQFF; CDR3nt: TGTGCCAGCAGCGTAGAGGGACTAGCGGGGGGGCTGGGGCGCAATGAGCAGTTCTTC
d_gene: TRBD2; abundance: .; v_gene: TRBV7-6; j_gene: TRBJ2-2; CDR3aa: CASSLSSGEREVLTGELFF; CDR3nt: TGTGCCAGCAGCCTCTCATCGGGCGAGCGGGAGGTTCTCACCGGGGAGCTGTTTTTT
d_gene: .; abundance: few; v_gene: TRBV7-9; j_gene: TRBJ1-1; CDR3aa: CASSTQDTEAFF; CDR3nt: TGTGCCAGCAGTACCCAGGACACTGAAGCTTTCTTT
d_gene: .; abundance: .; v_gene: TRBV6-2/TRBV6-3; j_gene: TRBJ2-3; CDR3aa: CASSYEPGTRTDTQYF; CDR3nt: TGTGCCAGCAGTTACGAGCCCGGGACACGGACAGATACGCAGTATTTT
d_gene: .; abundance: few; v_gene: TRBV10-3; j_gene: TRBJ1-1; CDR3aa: CAISESVGPEAFF; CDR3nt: TGTGCCATCAGTGAGTCGGTAGGCCCTGAAGCTTTCTTT
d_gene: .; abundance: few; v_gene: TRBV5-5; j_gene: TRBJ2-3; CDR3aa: CASSKKTETDTQYF; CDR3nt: TGTGCCAGCAGCAAAAAGACAGAGACAGATACGCAGTATTTT
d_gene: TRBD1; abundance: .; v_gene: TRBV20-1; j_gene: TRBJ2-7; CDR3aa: CSAELRTGVSEQYF; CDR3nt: TGCAGTGCCGAGCTTAGGACAGGGGTAAGCGAGCAGTACTTC
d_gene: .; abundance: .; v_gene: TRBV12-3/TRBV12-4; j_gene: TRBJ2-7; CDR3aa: CASSSPVGYTQYF; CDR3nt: TGTGCCAGCAGTTCCCCGGTGGGATACACGCAGTACTTC
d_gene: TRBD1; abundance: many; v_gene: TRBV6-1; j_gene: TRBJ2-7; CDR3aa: CASSPRDRGLYEQYF; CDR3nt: TGTGCCAGCAGCCCTCGGGACAGGGGGCTATACGAGCAGTACTTC
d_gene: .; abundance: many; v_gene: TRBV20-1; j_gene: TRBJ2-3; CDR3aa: CSADTSFRTDTQYF; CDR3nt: TGCAGTGCGGATACTAGCTTTCGCACAGATACGCAGTATTTT
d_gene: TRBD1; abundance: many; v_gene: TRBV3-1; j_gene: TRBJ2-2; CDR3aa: CASSQVLQQGAHTGELFF; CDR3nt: TGTGCCAGCAGCCAAGTCCTCCAACAGGGGGCGCACACCGGGGAGCTGTTTTTT
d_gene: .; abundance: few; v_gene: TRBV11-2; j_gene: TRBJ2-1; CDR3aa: CASSWRSQGFEQFF; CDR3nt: TGTGCCAGCAGCTGGAGGTCTCAGGGGTTTGAGCAGTTCTTC
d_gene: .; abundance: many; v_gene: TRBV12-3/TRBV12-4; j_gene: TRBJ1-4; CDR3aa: CASTQTQVLLREKLFF; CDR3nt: TGTGCCAGCACTCAAACACAGGTTCTTCTACGTGAAAAACTGTTTTTT
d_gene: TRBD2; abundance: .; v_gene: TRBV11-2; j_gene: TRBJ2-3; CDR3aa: CASSSRTSGTLSTDTQYF; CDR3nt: TGTGCCAGCAGCTCCCGGACTAGCGGAACCCTTAGCACAGATACGCAGTATTTT
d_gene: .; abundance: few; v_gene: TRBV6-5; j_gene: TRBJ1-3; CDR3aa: CASSYSRTVGGNTIYF; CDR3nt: TGTGCCAGCAGTTACTCCAGGACAGTTGGGGGAAACACCATATATTTT
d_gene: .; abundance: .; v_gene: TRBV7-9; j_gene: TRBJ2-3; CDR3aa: CASSPRGAKDTQYF; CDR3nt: TGTGCCAGCAGCCCCCGAGGGGCCAAGGATACGCAGTATTTT
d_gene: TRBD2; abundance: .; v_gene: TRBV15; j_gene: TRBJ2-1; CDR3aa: CATSYGGRGLAVGVVNEQFF; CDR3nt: TGTGCCACCAGCTACGGGGGGAGGGGACTAGCGGTTGGAGTTGTCAATGAGCAGTTCTTC
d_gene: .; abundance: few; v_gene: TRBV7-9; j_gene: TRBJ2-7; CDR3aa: CASSLERVRQYF; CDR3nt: TGTGCCAGCAGCTTAGAACGGGTTCGGCAGTACTTC
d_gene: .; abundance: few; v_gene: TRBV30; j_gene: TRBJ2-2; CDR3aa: CAWSPGRTGELFF; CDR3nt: TGTGCCTGGAGTCCAGGGAGGACCGGGGAGCTGTTTTTT
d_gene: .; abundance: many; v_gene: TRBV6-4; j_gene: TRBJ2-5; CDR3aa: CASSRGADQETQYF; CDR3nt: TGTGCCAGCAGTCGGGGGGCGGACCAAGAGACCCAGTACTTC
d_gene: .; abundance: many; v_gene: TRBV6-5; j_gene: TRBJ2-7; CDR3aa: CASSGTVYEQYF; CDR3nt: TGTGCCAGCAGTGGGACTGTTTACGAGCAGTACTTC
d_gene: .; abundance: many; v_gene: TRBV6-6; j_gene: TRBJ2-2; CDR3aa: CASSFHTGELFF; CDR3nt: TGTGCCAGCAGTTTTCACACCGGGGAGCTGTTTTTT
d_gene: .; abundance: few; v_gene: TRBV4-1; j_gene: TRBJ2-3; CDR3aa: CASSQEEMNTDTQYF; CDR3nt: TGCGCCAGCAGCCAAGAGGAGATGAACACAGATACGCAGTATTTT
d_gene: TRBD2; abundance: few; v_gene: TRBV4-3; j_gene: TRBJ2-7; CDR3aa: CASSQDRGLAAYEQYF; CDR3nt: TGCGCCAGCAGCCAAGATCGAGGACTAGCGGCCTACGAGCAGTACTTC
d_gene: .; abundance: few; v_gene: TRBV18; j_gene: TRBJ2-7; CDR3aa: CASTPSPDYEQYF; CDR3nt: TGTGCCAGCACACCTTCTCCAGACTACGAGCAGTACTTC
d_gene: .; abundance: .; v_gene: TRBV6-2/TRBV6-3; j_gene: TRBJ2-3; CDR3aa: CASSYRADTQYF; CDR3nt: TGTGCCAGCAGTTACAGGGCAGATACGCAGTATTTT
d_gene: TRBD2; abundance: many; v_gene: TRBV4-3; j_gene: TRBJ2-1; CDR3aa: CASSHRLADYNEQFF; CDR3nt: TGCGCCAGCAGCCACCGACTAGCGGATTACAATGAGCAGTTCTTC
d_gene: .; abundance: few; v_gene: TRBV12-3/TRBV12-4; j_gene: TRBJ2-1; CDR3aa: CASSLELLNEQFF; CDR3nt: TGTGCCAGCAGTTTAGAACTATTAAATGAGCAGTTCTTC
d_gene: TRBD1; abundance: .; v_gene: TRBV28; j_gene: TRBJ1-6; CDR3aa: CATWDRSSYNSPLHF; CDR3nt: TGTGCCACCTGGGACAGAAGCTCCTATAATTCACCCCTCCACTTT
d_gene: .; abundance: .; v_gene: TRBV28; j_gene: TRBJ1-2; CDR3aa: CASSFRFTGANYGYTF; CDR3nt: TGTGCCAGCAGTTTTAGGTTTACGGGAGCTAACTATGGCTACACCTTC
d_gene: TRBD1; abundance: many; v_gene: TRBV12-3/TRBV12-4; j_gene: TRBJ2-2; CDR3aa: CASSHPTGPTGELFF; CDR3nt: TGTGCCAGCAGCCATCCGACAGGGCCCACCGGGGAGCTGTTTTTT
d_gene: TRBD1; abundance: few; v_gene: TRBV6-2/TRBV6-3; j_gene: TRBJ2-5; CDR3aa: CASSRRTGQETQYF; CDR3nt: TGTGCCAGCAGCCGCCGGACAGGGCAAGAGACCCAGTACTTC
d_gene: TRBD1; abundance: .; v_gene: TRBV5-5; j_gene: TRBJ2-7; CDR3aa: CASSLVRDRGAYEQYF; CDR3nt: TGTGCCAGCAGCTTGGTCAGGGACAGGGGAGCCTACGAGCAGTACTTC
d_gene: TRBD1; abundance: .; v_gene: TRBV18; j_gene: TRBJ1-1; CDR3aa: CASHQRGQSNTEAFF; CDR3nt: TGTGCCAGCCACCAAAGGGGACAGTCGAACACTGAAGCTTTCTTT
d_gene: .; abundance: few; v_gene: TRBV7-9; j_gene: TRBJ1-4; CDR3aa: CASSPITGKEKLFF; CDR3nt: TGTGCCAGCAGCCCGATCACGGGAAAGGAAAAACTGTTTTTT
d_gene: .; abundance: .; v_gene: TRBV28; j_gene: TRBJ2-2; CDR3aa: CASSLTTLTRNTGELFF; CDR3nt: TGTGCCAGCAGTTTAACCACTCTCACAAGGAACACCGGGGAGCTGTTTTTT
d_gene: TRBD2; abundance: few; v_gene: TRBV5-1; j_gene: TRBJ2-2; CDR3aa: CASSLPGGLDTGELFF; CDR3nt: TGCGCCAGCAGCTTGCCGGGGGGTTTGGACACCGGGGAGCTGTTTTTT